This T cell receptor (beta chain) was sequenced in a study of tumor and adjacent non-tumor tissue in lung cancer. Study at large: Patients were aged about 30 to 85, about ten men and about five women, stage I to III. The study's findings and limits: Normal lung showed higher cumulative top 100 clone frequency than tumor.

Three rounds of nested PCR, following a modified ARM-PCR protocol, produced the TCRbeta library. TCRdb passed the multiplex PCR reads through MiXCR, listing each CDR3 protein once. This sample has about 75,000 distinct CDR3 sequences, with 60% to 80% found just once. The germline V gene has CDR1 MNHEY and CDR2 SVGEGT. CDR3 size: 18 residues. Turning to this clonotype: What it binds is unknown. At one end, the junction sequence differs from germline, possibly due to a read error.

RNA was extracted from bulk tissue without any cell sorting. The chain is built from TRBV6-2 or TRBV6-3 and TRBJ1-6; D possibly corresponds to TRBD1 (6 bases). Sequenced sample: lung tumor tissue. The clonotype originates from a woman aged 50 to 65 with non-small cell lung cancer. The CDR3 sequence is CASTYTGQFGIDNSHLHF. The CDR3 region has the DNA TGTGCCAGCACTTACACCGGACAGTTTGGGATCGATAATTCACACCTCCACTTT.